These 29 T cell receptor beta chains originate from one sample sequenced in a study of cytomegalovirus exposure and HLA in healthy donors. Amplification used 60 Vbeta primers and 13 Jbeta primers. Only in-frame clones appear in the TCRdb table, and some are missing; sequencing was by immunoSEQ multiplex PCR. In the table there are approximately 190,000 clones, around 87% of which are singletons. Sequencing input: PBMCs. All receptors derive from a boy aged 2 to 10 in good health and CMV-seronegative.

The chain couples TRBV9 to TRBJ2-3; 10 bases align to TRBD2. The junction had 5 bases not matched to a gene; V was cut back by 3 bases and J by 1 base. Germline values: CDR1 SGDLS, CDR2 YYNGEE. The CDR3 consists of 16 residues. The CDR3 DNA reads as TGTGCCAGCAGCGCGACTAGCGGGTTGGGCACAGATACGCAGTATTTT. Its translation is CASSATSGLGTDTQYF.

The rearrangement links TRBV10-3 to TRBJ1-5; tentative D call: TRBD1 (6 bases). This CDR3 is built from 13 residues. Germline V gives CDR1 ENHRY, CDR2 SYGVKD. V lost 0 bases and J lost 13, with 13 bases in between. In DNA form, the CDR3 reads TGTGCCATCAGTGAGTCTCCGGAACAGGGACAGCATTTT. It yields the protein CAISESPEQGQHF.

The rearrangement joins TRBV6-1 to TRBJ2-7; a weak D match, TRBD1 (6 bases). Germline V gives CDR1 MNHNS, CDR2 SASEGT. This CDR3 comprises 12 residues. The chain's CDR3 is CATDRNSYEQYF. CDR3 nucleotide sequence: TGTGCAACTGACAGGAACTCCTACGAGCAGTACTTC.

V and J are TRBV7-8 and TRBJ2-7; 9 nucleotides align to TRBD1. The CDR3 runs 14 residues. Trimming cost V 2 bases and J 6 bases; bases outside gene matches: 5. Germline assignment: CDR1 SGHVS and CDR2 FQNEAQ. The DNA of the CDR3 is TGTGCCAGCAGCTTACTAGGACAGGGGTTCGAGCAGTACTTC. This codes for CASSLLGQGFEQYF.

The chain couples TRBV7-2 to TRBJ2-2; tentatively, D is TRBD1 (5 bases). The CDR3 has 13 amino acids. V gave up 5 bases and J gave up 11 bases, with 15 bases separating them. In germline, CDR1 is SGHTA, CDR2 FQGNSA. The CDR3 nucleotides read TGTGCCAGCAGCCCTAGACGACAGATTGAGCTGTTTTTT. As protein: CASSPRRQIELFF.

This chain links TRBV13 with TRBJ2-7; TRBD2 agrees at 10 bases. In germline, CDR1 is PRHDT, CDR2 FYEKMQ (reference sequence). The trim removed 6 bases at V and 2 bases at J, leaving 4 bases unmatched. CDR3 length: 14 amino acids. Written as DNA, the CDR3 is TGTGCCAGCAGGCTAGCGGGGGCCGCCTACGAGCAGTACTTC. Its protein product is CASRLAGAAYEQYF.

CDR3 coding DNA: TGTGCCAGCAGCGAAGGGATTTCGGCGGGAGGGCAGGATGAGCAGTTCTTC. Translation gives CASSEGISAGGQDEQFF. The chain carries TRBV9 and TRBJ2-1; TRBD2 agrees at 9 bases. The CDR3 contains 17 residues. The trim removed 3 bases at V and 8 bases at J, leaving 15 bases unmatched. From germline, CDR1 is SGDLS and CDR2 YYNGEE. The full variable domain, rest sourced from reference TRBV9 and TRBJ2-1, is DSGVTQTPKHLITATGQRVTLRCSPRSGDLSVYWYQQSLDQGLQFLIQYYNGEERAKGNILERFSAQQFPDLHSELNLSSLELGDSALYFCASSEGISAGGQDEQFFGPGTRLTVL.

The V and J genes are TRBV27 and TRBJ2-7; D may be TRBD1 (6 bases). The germline V gene has CDR1 MNHEY and CDR2 SMNVEV (reference sequence). V gave up 5 bases and J gave up 0 bases, with 11 bases separating them. The CDR3 covers 14 residues. The CDR3 region is CASSPRDNSYEQYF. In DNA form, the CDR3 reads TGTGCCAGCAGTCCACGGGACAACTCCTACGAGCAGTACTTC.

The chain employs TRBV5-1 and TRBJ2-3, with 12 bases identical to TRBD2. The junction had 3 bases not matched to a gene; V was cut back by 0 bases and J by 1 base. Germline V gene data show CDR1 as SGHRS and CDR2 as YFSETQ. This CDR3 comprises 17 residues. CDR3 sequence: CASSLGLAGARTDTQYF. The CDR3 nucleotides are TGCGCCAGCAGCTTGGGACTAGCGGGAGCTCGCACAGATACGCAGTATTTT.

The rearrangement uses TRBV4-2 and TRBJ1-1; 8 positions agree with TRBD1. The V segment lost 5 bases and the J segment 0 bases; nucleotides outside the gene matches: 5. This CDR3 region has 15 residues. Germline V gene lookup returns CDR1 LGHNA and CDR2 YNFKEQ. Here the CDR3 reads CASSDLRGLNTEAFF. The CDR3 DNA follows: TGTGCCAGCAGCGACCTCAGGGGGCTGAACACTGAAGCTTTCTTT.

The gene calls are TRBV11-2 and TRBJ1-2; the D gene is possibly TRBD1 (5 bases). Trimming cost V 4 bases and J 8 bases, with 11 bases left between them. Germline V gives CDR1 SGHAT, CDR2 FQNNGV. The CDR3 covers 12 residues. As DNA, the CDR3 is TGTGCCAGCAGCTCCCGGGGGACGGGCTACACCTTC. Amino acids: CASSSRGTGYTF.

With regard to this clone: This sample includes further DNA sequences coding for the same CDR3. The chain recombines TRBV14 with TRBJ2-7, with a possible D match to TRBD2 (7 bases). The CDR3 consists of 13 residues. The V end was cut by 9 bases, the J end by 6 bases, with 18 bases between. Per the germline V gene, CDR1 is SGHDN and CDR2 is FVKESK. For the CDR3, the DNA is TGTGCCAGTACCGGACAGCCGGGAGGCGAGCAGTACTTC. It yields the protein CASTGQPGGEQYF.

This clone was observed once. The chain joins TRBV12-5 to TRBJ1-1; 9 nucleotides line up with TRBD1. The CDR3 length is 13 residues. Germline V gives CDR1 LGHNT, CDR2 FRNRAP. The V segment lost 6 bases and the J segment 3 bases; nucleotides outside the gene matches: 2. As DNA, the CDR3 is TGTGCTAGTGGGACAGGGGGGGACACTGAAGCTTTCTTT. As protein: CASGTGGDTEAFF.

The chain joins TRBV7-6 to TRBJ2-3; TRBD2 matches 8 bases. The CDR3 is made up of 15 amino acids. V trimming: 5 bases; J trimming: 6 bases; junction bases outside the gene matches: 10. CDR1 and CDR2 from the germline V gene are SGHVS and FNYEAQ. The CDR3 region has the DNA TGTGCCAGCAGCGCGCAAGCGGGGGAGGGCGATACGCAGTATTTT. This translates into CASSAQAGEGDTQYF.

This sequence joins TRBV15 and TRBJ2-7, with TRBD2 identical over 12 bases. The CDR3 has 17 residues. Germline V gives CDR1 LNHNV, CDR2 YYDKDF (reference sequence). With V trimmed by 6 bases and J by 2 bases, 11 bases remained unmatched. The CDR3 DNA reads TGTGCCACCAGTGACGGACTAGCGGGAAATCCAACCTACGAGCAGTACTTC. It specifies CATSDGLAGNPTYEQYF.

The chain carries TRBV28 and TRBJ2-7; 8 bases fit TRBD2. Per the germline V gene, CDR1 is MDHEN and CDR2 is SYDVKM. V was pared by 2 bases and J by 6 bases, with 6 bases of the junction left unmatched. This CDR3 comprises 14 residues. The CDR3 here is CASSLPAGAPEQYF. The CDR3 DNA reads TGTGCCAGCAGTTTACCAGCGGGAGCTCCCGAGCAGTACTTC.

V gene TRBV28 combines with J gene TRBJ2-1; the D is unclear. Trimming pared 6 bases from V and 5 bases from J, leaving 5 bases between. The CDR3 sequence is 11 residues long. Germline loops: CDR1 MDHEN, CDR2 SYDVKM. The CDR3 DNA is TGTGCCAGCAGGCTAAACAATGAGCAGTTCTTC. Amino acid sequence: CASRLNNEQFF.

This chain connects TRBV2 to TRBJ2-7, with 10 nucleotides matching TRBD2. Trimming removed 4 bases from V and 2 bases from J; junction bases left unmatched: 8. From germline, CDR1 is SNHLY and CDR2 FYNNEI. This CDR3 is 16 amino acids long. CDR3 in DNA: TGTGCCAGCAGTGGGTCTAGCGGGAGTATGGCCTACGAGCAGTACTTC. Protein product: CASSGSSGSMAYEQYF. The full variable domain, rest sourced from reference TRBV2 and TRBJ2-7, is EPEVTQTPSHQVTQMGQEVILRCVPISNHLYFYWYRQILGQKVEFLVSFYNNEISEKSEIFDDQFSVERPDGSNFTLKIRSTKLEDSAMYFCASSGSSGSMAYEQYFGPGTRLTVT.

The chain has TRBV18 and TRBJ1-5, with D tentatively TRBD1 (6 bases). CDR1 and CDR2 (germline): KGHSH, LQKENI. The V and J ends lost 8 bases and 0 bases respectively, with 23 bases between them. This CDR3 has 18 amino acids. The CDR3 reads CASLTGRGGWGSNQPQHF. The CDR3 nucleotides read TGTGCCAGCCTCACGGGAAGGGGGGGCTGGGGTAGCAATCAGCCCCAGCATTTT.

This chain connects TRBV29-1 to TRBJ2-7, with TRBD2 matching over 8 bases. The J segment lost 2 bases and the V segment lost 4 bases, leaving 10 bases of the junction unmatched. Germline V gene lookup returns CDR1 SQVTM and CDR2 ANQGSEA. The CDR3 length is 15 residues. The CDR3 bases are TGCAGCGTTGTGGGGGTCGGAGCGGGGGCCTACGAGCAGTACTTC. Its translation: CSVVGVGAGAYEQYF.

CDR3 DNA sequence: TGTGCCAGCAGCTTCTTGGGGACAGGCGTTAATGAAAAACTGTTTTTT. Its protein is CASSFLGTGVNEKLFF. V is TRBV28 and J is TRBJ1-4; 8 bases align to TRBD1. The germline V gene encodes CDR1 MDHEN and CDR2 SYDVKM. V trimming: 6 bases; J trimming: 4 bases; junction bases outside the gene matches: 10. This CDR3 contains 16 residues. The whole variable domain, filled in from reference TRBV28 and TRBJ1-4, reads DVKVTQSSRYLVKRTGEKVFLECVQDMDHENMFWYRQDPGLGLRLIYFSYDVKMKEKGDIPEGYSVSREKKERFSLILESASTNQTSMYLCASSFLGTGVNEKLFFGSGTQLSVL.

The sample holds one count of this clone. This chain joins TRBV6-6 and TRBJ2-5; TRBD1 aligns across 7 bases. The J call may be wrong; the DNA end is better matched by TRBJ2-7. Looked up from germline, CDR1 is MNHNY and CDR2 is SVGAGI (reference sequence). The CDR3 has 16 amino acids. CDR3 sequence (DNA): TGTGCCAGCAGGCCAGACAGGGTCCCCCGCTCCTACGAGCAGTACTTC. Encoded protein: CASRPDRVPRSYEQYF.

This clone was detected only once. V and J are TRBV4-1 and TRBJ1-2; possibly TRBD1 for D (5 bases). Germline loops: CDR1 MGHRA, CDR2 YSYEKL. The CDR3 contains 15 residues. The ends were cut back, 1 base at V and 0 bases at J, with 9 bases in the middle. CDR3 sequence: CASSQAGGTNYGYTF. The CDR3, as DNA: TGCGCCAGCAGCCAAGCGGGGGGAACTAACTATGGCTACACCTTC.

The genes are TRBV13 and TRBJ2-7; 11 nucleotides line up with TRBD1. After removal of 4 bases from V and 5 bases from J, the junction contained 7 bases not matched to a gene. Germline assignment: CDR1 PRHDT and CDR2 FYEKMQ (reference sequence). The CDR3 extends over 15 amino acids. The CDR3 sequence is CASSSLGQGAHEQYF. Written as DNA, the CDR3 is TGTGCCAGCAGCTCACTAGGACAGGGGGCGCACGAGCAGTACTTC.

The chain combines TRBV7-2 with TRBJ2-5; 13 bases map to TRBD2. CDR1 and CDR2 from the germline V gene are SGHTA and FQGNSA. J lost 7 bases, V lost 4 bases, and 3 bases had no gene match. The CDR3 contains 14 residues. The CDR3 protein is CASSSRLAGGTQYF. For the CDR3, the DNA is TGTGCCAGCAGCTCCCGACTAGCGGGGGGGACCCAGTACTTC.

The chain joins TRBV7-3 to TRBJ2-7; D possibly corresponds to TRBD1 (5 bases). This CDR3 contains 15 residues. Trimming removed 2 bases at V and 0 bases at J, with 11 bases between. Germline loops: CDR1 SGHTA, CDR2 FQGTGA. The CDR3 region has the DNA TGTGCCAGCAGCTTATTGGGGCTAAGCTCCTACGAGCAGTACTTC. Residues: CASSLLGLSSYEQYF.

V is TRBV15 and J is TRBJ2-5; D may be TRBD1 (5 bases). The CDR3 spans 15 residues. Trimming took off 0 bases at V and 1 base at J, with 9 bases between the two ends. The germline V gene encodes CDR1 LNHNV and CDR2 YYDKDF (reference sequence). DNA of the CDR3: TGTGCCACCAGCAGAGATTGGGGCAGCCAAGAGACCCAGTACTTC. This sequence encodes CATSRDWGSQETQYF.

The chain has TRBV27 and TRBJ1-1, with 7 bases lining up with TRBD1. Trimming cost V 6 bases and J 1 base; bases outside gene matches: 11. This CDR3 is 16 amino acids long. The V gene's germline CDR1 is MNHEY and CDR2 SMNVEV (reference sequence). The CDR3 nucleotides read TGTGCCAGCAGATCCTCTACAGGGGAGAAGAACACTGAAGCTTTCTTT. Translating gives CASRSSTGEKNTEAFF.

This clone was detected only once. This rearrangement joins TRBV5-6 to TRBJ1-2; D is unresolved. The CDR3 has 13 residues. The V and J ends lost 4 bases and 4 bases respectively, with 11 bases between them. The germline V gene has CDR1 SGHDT and CDR2 YYEEEE. DNA for the CDR3: TGTGCCAGCAGCCCCGAAGTCGGCTATGGCTACACCTTC. Protein sequence: CASSPEVGYGYTF.